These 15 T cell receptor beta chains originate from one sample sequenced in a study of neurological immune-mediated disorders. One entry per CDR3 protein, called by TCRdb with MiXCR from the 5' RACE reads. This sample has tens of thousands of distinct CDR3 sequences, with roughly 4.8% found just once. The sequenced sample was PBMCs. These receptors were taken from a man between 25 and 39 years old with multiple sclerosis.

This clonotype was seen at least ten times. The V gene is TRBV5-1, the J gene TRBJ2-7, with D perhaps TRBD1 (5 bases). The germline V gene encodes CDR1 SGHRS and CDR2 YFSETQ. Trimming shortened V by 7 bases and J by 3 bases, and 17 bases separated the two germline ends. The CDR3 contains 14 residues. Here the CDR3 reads CASGEGAGNYEQYF. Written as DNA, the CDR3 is TGCGCCAGCGGAGAAGGGGCAGGGAACTACGAGCAGTACTTC.

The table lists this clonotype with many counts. The CDR3 sequence: CASSLGLPTDTQYF. In DNA, the CDR3 is TGTGCCAGCAGCTTAGGACTTCCCACAGATACGCAGTATTTT. The rearrangement uses TRBV7-2 and TRBJ2-3; unclear D gene. From germline, CDR1 is SGHTA and CDR2 FQGNSA. With 1 base removed from V and 2 bases from J, the gap between germline ends came to 7 bases. This CDR3 is built from 14 residues.

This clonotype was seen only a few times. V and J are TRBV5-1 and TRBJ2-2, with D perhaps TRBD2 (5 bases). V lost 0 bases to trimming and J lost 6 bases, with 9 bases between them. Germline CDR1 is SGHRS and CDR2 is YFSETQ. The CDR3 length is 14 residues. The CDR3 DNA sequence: TGCGCCAGCAGCTTGGGGAGGCCAGCCGGGGAGCTGTTTTTT. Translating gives CASSLGRPAGELFF.

CDR3 residues: CASSLSDQPQHF. Here the CDR3 DNA reads TGCGCCAGCAGCTTGAGTGATCAGCCCCAGCATTTT. The chain has TRBV5-1 and TRBJ1-5; D is unclear. CDR3 length: 12 residues. CDR1 SGHRS and CDR2 YFSETQ come from the germline V gene. With 1 base removed from V and 5 bases from J, the gap between germline ends came to 4 bases. The full variable domain, rest sourced from reference TRBV5-1 and TRBJ1-5, is KAGVTQTPRYLIKTRGQQVTLSCSPISGHRSVSWYQQTPGQGLQFLFEYFSETQRNKGNFPGRFSGRQFSNSRSEMNVSTLELGDSALYLCASSLSDQPQHFGDGTRLSIL.

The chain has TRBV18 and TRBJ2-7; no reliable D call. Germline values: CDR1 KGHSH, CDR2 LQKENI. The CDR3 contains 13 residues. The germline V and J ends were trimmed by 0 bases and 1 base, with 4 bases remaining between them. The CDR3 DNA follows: TGTGCCAGCTCACCACCTGGGTCCTACGAGCAGTACGTC. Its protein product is CASSPPGSYEQYV.

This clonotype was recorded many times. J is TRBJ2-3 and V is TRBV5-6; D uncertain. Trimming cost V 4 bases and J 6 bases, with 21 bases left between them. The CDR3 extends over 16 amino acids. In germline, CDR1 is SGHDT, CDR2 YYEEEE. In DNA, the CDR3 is TGTGCCAGCAGCCGAACGGACGGTCAGGTCAGTGATACGCAGTATTTT. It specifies CASSRTDGQVSDTQYF.

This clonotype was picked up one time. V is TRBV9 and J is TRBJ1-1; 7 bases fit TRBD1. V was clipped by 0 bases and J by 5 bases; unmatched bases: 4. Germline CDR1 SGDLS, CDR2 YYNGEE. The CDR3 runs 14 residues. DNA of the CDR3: TGTGCCAGCAGCGTAGAGACAGGGAGAACTGAAGCTTTCTTT. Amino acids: CASSVETGRTEAFF.

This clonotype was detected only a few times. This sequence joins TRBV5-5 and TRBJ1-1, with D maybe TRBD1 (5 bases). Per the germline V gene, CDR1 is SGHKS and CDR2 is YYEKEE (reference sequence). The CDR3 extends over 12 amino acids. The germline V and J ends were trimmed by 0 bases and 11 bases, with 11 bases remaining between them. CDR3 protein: CASSLEGRGAFF. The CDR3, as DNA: TGTGCCAGCAGCTTGGAGGGTCGGGGCGCTTTCTTT.

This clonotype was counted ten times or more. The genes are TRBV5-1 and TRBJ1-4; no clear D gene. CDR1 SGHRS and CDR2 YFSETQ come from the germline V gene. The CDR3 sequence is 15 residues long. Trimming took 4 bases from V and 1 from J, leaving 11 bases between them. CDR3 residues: CASSRTARTNEKLFF. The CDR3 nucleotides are TGCGCCAGCAGCCGAACCGCGCGAACTAATGAAAAACTGTTTTTT.

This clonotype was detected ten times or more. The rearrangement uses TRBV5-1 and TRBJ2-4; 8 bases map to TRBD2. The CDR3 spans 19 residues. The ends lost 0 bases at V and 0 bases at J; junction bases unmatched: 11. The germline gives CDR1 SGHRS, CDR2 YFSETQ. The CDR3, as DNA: TGCGCCAGCAGCTTGGTAGATAGCGGGGTACGACTAGCCAAAAACATTCAGTACTTC. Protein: CASSLVDSGVRLAKNIQYF.

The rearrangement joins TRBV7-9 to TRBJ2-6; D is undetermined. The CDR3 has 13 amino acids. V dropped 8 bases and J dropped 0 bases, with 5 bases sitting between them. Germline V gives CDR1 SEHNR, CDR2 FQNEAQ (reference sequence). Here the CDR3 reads CASLNSGANVLTF. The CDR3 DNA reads TGTGCCAGCTTGAACTCTGGGGCCAACGTCCTGACTTTC.

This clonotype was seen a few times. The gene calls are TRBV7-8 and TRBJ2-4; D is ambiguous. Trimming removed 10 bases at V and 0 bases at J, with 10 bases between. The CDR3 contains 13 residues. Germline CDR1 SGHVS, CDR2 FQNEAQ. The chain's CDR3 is CATQSLAKNIQYF. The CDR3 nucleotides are TGTGCCACCCAAAGTCTAGCCAAAAACATTCAGTACTTC.

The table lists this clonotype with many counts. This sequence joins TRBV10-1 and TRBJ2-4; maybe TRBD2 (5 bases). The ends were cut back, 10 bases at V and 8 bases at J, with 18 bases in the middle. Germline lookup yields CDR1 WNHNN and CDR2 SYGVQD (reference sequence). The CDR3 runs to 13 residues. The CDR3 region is CATSPSPEDIQYF. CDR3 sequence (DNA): TGCGCCACCTCACCCTCGCCGGAGGACATTCAGTACTTC.

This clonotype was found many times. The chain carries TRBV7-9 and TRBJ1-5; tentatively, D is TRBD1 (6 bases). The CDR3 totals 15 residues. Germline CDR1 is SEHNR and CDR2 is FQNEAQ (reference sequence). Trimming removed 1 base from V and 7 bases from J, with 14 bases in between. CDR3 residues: CASSLEGGGGQPQHF. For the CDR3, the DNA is TGTGCCAGCAGCTTAGAAGGAGGGGGAGGCCAGCCCCAGCATTTT.

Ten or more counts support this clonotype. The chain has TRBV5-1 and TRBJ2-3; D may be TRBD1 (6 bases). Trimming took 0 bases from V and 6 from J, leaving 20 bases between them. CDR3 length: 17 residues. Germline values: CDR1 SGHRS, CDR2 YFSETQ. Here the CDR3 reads CASSLVWGPRLKDTQYF. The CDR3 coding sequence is TGCGCCAGCAGCTTGGTGTGGGGGCCCCGCTTAAAGGATACGCAGTATTTT. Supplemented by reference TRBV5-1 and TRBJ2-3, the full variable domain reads KAGVTQTPRYLIKTRGQQVTLSCSPISGHRSVSWYQQTPGQGLQFLFEYFSETQRNKGNFPGRFSGRQFSNSRSEMNVSTLELGDSALYLCASSLVWGPRLKDTQYFGPGTRLTVL.